A selection of T cell receptor beta chains follows, all from one sample in a study of CD8+ T cells in alopecia areata. Here immunoSEQ multiplex PCR was the method, and the copy in TCRdb shows in-frame clones only, minus some. The sample holds 80,000 to 100,000 clones, about 40% seen once. The sample here was CD8+ T cells sorted from blood, taken at week 24, from a patient treated with tofacitinib. Receptor source: a human donor with alopecia areata. CDR3s include the opening cysteine and the closing phenylalanine or tryptophan. The D gene is left open where the match is weak. Some rows have no size entry. The others give once, few or many, or a class for an expanded clone.

abundance	j_gene	d_gene	v_gene	CDR3nt	CDR3aa
.	TRBJ2-7	TRBD2	TRBV27	TGTGCCAGCAGTTTAGGACTAGCGGCGCCCTTTGGGGTGTACTTC	CASSLGLAAPFGVYF
few	TRBJ2-7	.	TRBV6-1	TGTGCCAGCAGTGTCAGGGACTCCTACGAGCAGTACTTC	CASSVRDSYEQYF
.	TRBJ2-3	TRBD1	TRBV5-1	TGCGCCAGCAGCCCCGTGGGACAGGGATTAGATACGCAGTATTTT	CASSPVGQGLDTQYF
few	TRBJ1-2	.	TRBV19	TGTGCCAGTATCCCAGGAGGAGGGGCAGGGTACATTGGCTACACCTTC	CASIPGGGAGYIGYTF
few	TRBJ1-1	.	TRBV7-9	TGTGCCAGCAGCTTAAAGACAGTCATGAACACTGAAGCTTTCTTT	CASSLKTVMNTEAFF
few	TRBJ2-7	.	TRBV10-3	TGTGCCATCAGTGATCCGATAAGCTCCTACGAGCAGTACTTC	CAISDPISSYEQYF
.	TRBJ2-7	.	TRBV4-2	TGTGCCAGCAGCCAAGTGGAGTTCCGGGTTAGGGACGAGCAGTACTTC	CASSQVEFRVRDEQYF
.	TRBJ2-5	.	TRBV7-3	TGTGCCAGCAGCCAACTAGCTTCGGTCACCCAAGAGACCCAGTACTTC	CASSQLASVTQETQYF
.	TRBJ1-2	TRBD1	TRBV5-1	TGCGCCAGCAGCTTGGTCCAGGGGGCCCTCTATGGCTACACCTTC	CASSLVQGALYGYTF
.	TRBJ2-1	TRBD2	TRBV7-2	TGTGCCAGCAGCGGGGAACTAGCGGCCGCATACAATGAGCAGTTCTTC	CASSGELAAAYNEQFF
.	TRBJ2-5	.	TRBV4-1	TGCGCCAGCAGCCAGGCGGACTTGTACCAAGAGACCCAGTACTTC	CASSQADLYQETQYF
.	TRBJ1-2	.	TRBV9	TGTGCCAGCAGCGTAGGCAAGGCTCAGGGAGGCTACACCTTC	CASSVGKAQGGYTF
few	TRBJ2-7	.	TRBV29-1	TGCAGCGTTGTTGGCGGGGAAGCTGAGGAGCAGTACTTC	CSVVGGEAEEQYF
few	TRBJ2-7	.	TRBV9	TGTGCCAGCAGCGTAGCGGAAAGTGGCGAGCAGTACTTC	CASSVAESGEQYF
.	TRBJ1-5	.	TRBV27	TGTGCCAGCAGTCCTGCGCCGGGACTAAATCAGCCCCAGCATTTT	CASSPAPGLNQPQHF
.	TRBJ2-1	.	TRBV7-9	TGTGCCAGCAGCTTAGGAGACAATGAGCAGTTCTTC	CASSLGDNEQFF
few	TRBJ2-4	.	TRBV11-2	TGTGCCAGCAGCCAGGTGGTGGCGGGGTTAGCCAAAAACATTCAGTACTTC	CASSQVVAGLAKNIQYF
many	TRBJ1-1	.	TRBV11-2	TGTGCCAGCAGCTTAGGGTATGGGACTGAAGCTTTCTTT	CASSLGYGTEAFF
.	TRBJ2-2	TRBD2	TRBV28	TGTGCCAGCTGGACACGGGGGGCGAACACCGGGGAGCTGTTTTTT	CASWTRGANTGELFF
few	TRBJ2-7	.	TRBV28	TGTGCCAGCAGTTTAGGTAGTGTGGAGTACTTC	CASSLGSVEYF
.	TRBJ1-1	.	TRBV9	TGTGCCAGCAGCGTAGGAATCGGGGTGGAGGAAGCTTTCTTT	CASSVGIGVEEAFF
once	TRBJ2-3	TRBD2	TRBV14	TGTGCCAGCAGCCAAGATTCGGCGGGAGGGTCAGATACGCAGTATTTT	CASSQDSAGGSDTQYF
few	TRBJ2-7	.	TRBV7-9	TGTGCCAGCAGCGCCGCCAAGGAGGGGACCTACGAGCAGTACTTC	CASSAAKEGTYEQYF
.	TRBJ2-3	TRBD1	TRBV19	TGTGCCAGTAGTCCATCAGGGGGCCGAACAGATACGCAGTATTTT	CASSPSGGRTDTQYF
.	TRBJ2-1	.	TRBV2	TGTGCCAGCAGTGATCGCCTAGACGGGCATGAGCAGTTCTTC	CASSDRLDGHEQFF
.	TRBJ2-1	.	TRBV27	TGTGCCAGCAGTTTACGCGTCTACAATGAGCAGTTCTTC	CASSLRVYNEQFF
few	TRBJ2-7	.	TRBV30	TGTGCTTCGACCTTGACATCATCCTCCTACGAGCAGTACTTC	CASTLTSSSYEQYF
few	TRBJ2-7	TRBD1	TRBV29-1	TGCAGCGTTGGTTGGGGACAGGGTTACGAGCAGTACTTC	CSVGWGQGYEQYF
few	TRBJ2-7	.	TRBV11-2	TGTGCCAGCAGCTTAGCGGGGGCCCCTTCCTACGAGCAGTACTTC	CASSLAGAPSYEQYF
.	TRBJ2-1	.	TRBV27	TGTGCCAGCAGTTTCCAGGGAACCTACAATGAGCAGTTCTTC	CASSFQGTYNEQFF
.	TRBJ2-1	TRBD1	TRBV7-3	TGTGCCAGCAGCTTCAACAGGGGCAATGAGCAGTTCTTC	CASSFNRGNEQFF
few	TRBJ2-2	.	TRBV4-1	TGCGCCAGCAGCCAAGATGCGGGGCCCAGAAACACCGGGGAGCTGTTTTTT	CASSQDAGPRNTGELFF
few	TRBJ2-1	TRBD2	TRBV5-1	TGCGCCAGCAGCGTTACGATGGCTAGCGGATACAATGAGCAGTTCTTC	CASSVTMASGYNEQFF
.	TRBJ2-1	TRBD2	TRBV9	TGTGCCAGCAGCGACAGGATTCTTGCGGGAGGGGACTACAATGAGCAGTTCTTC	CASSDRILAGGDYNEQFF
.	TRBJ2-7	.	TRBV28	TGTGCCAGCAGTTCAACCGCCTACGAGCAGTACTTC	CASSSTAYEQYF
.	TRBJ2-7	TRBD1	TRBV5-1	TGCGCCAGCAGACCCACCCAGTGGGACAGGGGAAACGAGCAGTACTTC	CASRPTQWDRGNEQYF
.	TRBJ2-7	.	TRBV9	TGTGCCAGCAGCGTGGGCAACTCCTACGAGCAGTACTTC	CASSVGNSYEQYF
.	TRBJ1-1	.	TRBV5-1	TGCGCCAGCAGCTTGGGTTATGGCACTGAAGCTTTCTTT	CASSLGYGTEAFF
few	TRBJ2-7	TRBD2	TRBV6-5	TGTGCCAGCAGTTCTCCCACTAGCGGGAACACCTACGAGCAGTACTTC	CASSSPTSGNTYEQYF
.	TRBJ2-5	TRBD2	TRBV6-5	TGTGCCAGCAGTCCCGGGTCGACTAGCGTTTACTTC	CASSPGSTSVYF
few	TRBJ2-7	TRBD2	TRBV19	TGTGCCAGTAGTACCCGGACTAGCCGCTACGAGCAGTACTTC	CASSTRTSRYEQYF
.	TRBJ1-5	.	TRBV2	TGTGCCAGCAGATCGGGGGTATCTCAGCCCCAGCATTTT	CASRSGVSQPQHF
.	TRBJ2-7	TRBD1	TRBV30	TGTGCCTGGAACCCGGGACAGGGGACTTACGAGCAGTACTTC	CAWNPGQGTYEQYF
.	TRBJ1-2	.	TRBV6-1	TGTGCCAGCAGTGAAGCCGGCCGGACGGCATGGCCCTATGGCTACACCTTC	CASSEAGRTAWPYGYTF
few	TRBJ1-2	TRBD1	TRBV14	TGTGCCAGCAGCCAAGACCGGGGACAGACCTATGGCTACACCTTC	CASSQDRGQTYGYTF
.	TRBJ2-7	.	TRBV11-2	TGTGCCAGCAGCCAACCCCCCTGGACAACCGACGAGCAGTACTTC	CASSQPPWTTDEQYF
.	TRBJ2-6	.	TRBV29-1	TGCAGCGCACCAGACCATCGGGGTGGGGCCAACGTCCTGACTTTC	CSAPDHRGGANVLTF
few	TRBJ2-7	.	TRBV29-1	TGCAGCGTTGCTCCCGGCGACCGCTCCTACGAGCAGTACTTC	CSVAPGDRSYEQYF
.	TRBJ2-7	.	TRBV9	TGTGCCAGCAGCGCCACGCACGCCTCCTCGGGCTCCTACGAGCAGTACTTC	CASSATHASSGSYEQYF
few	TRBJ2-1	.	TRBV28	TGTGCCAGCAGTATGGACGGCTACAATGAGCAGTTCTTC	CASSMDGYNEQFF
.	TRBJ2-3	.	TRBV27	TGTGCCAGCAGTTTATCAGGGGCCACAGATACGCAGTATTTT	CASSLSGATDTQYF
.	TRBJ2-3	TRBD2	TRBV4-2	TGTGCCAGCAGCCAAGATACTAGCGGGAGGGGTACGCAGTATTTT	CASSQDTSGRGTQYF
.	TRBJ2-2	TRBD2	TRBV9	TGTGCCAGCAGCGCCGAGGGGAGTCTAGCGGGTTCGAACACCGGGGAGCTGTTTTTT	CASSAEGSLAGSNTGELFF
few	TRBJ2-7	.	TRBV7-2	TGTGCCAGCAGCTTAGGCAGGGGAATCTACGAGCAGTACTTC	CASSLGRGIYEQYF
.	TRBJ2-1	.	TRBV7-8	TGTGCCAGCATCGATGATGGGAGCTCCTACAATGAGCAGTTCTTC	CASIDDGSSYNEQFF
.	TRBJ2-2	TRBD2	TRBV2	TGTGCCAGCAGTGTCTTTAGCGGGAGAGGCACCGGGGAGCTGTTTTTT	CASSVFSGRGTGELFF
.	TRBJ2-1	.	TRBV4-1	TGCGCCAGCAGCCCTGAGGACACAACCTACAATGAGCAGTTCTTC	CASSPEDTTYNEQFF
few	TRBJ2-7	.	TRBV27	TGTGCCAGCAGTTGGGGCCGGCTGGGGGGCCGCGAGCAGTACTTC	CASSWGRLGGREQYF
few	TRBJ2-2	.	TRBV6-5	TGTGCCAGCAGGGGGGAGCCCGGGGAGCTGTTTTTT	CASRGEPGELFF